The present entry profiles one TCR beta chain with its context. The data were obtained in a study of T cells expressing NK-cell markers. Using the 5' RACE reads, TCRdb records one entry per CDR3 protein without DNA. The sample features approximately 420,000 distinct CDR3 sequences, with roughly a tenth in its top ten. The source is a woman between 45 and 60 years old in good health. The sequenced sample consisted of blood T cells: a sorted CD56 or NKG2C T cell subset, CD4+ or CD8+ T cells, or bulk PBMC T cells (not recorded which).

CDR3 sequence reads: CASRESNTWEGEQYF. The chain links TRBV2 to TRBJ2-7; TCRdb gives TRBD2 as the D gene, but with no DNA this cannot be confirmed. Germline lookup yields CDR1 SNHLY and CDR2 FYNNEI. This CDR3 contains 15 residues.